Listed below are T cell receptor beta chains from one sample, sequenced in a study of T-cell reconstitution after alpha-beta-depleted transplantation in children. TCRdb re-called the PCR reads through MiXCR, storing one row per CDR3 protein. Altogether 400,000 to 500,000 distinct CDR3 sequences are present, roughly 11% being singletons, with the ten largest covering 4.5% to 6%. Sample: PBMCs from the stem cell graft donor, taken from the stem cell graft. All receptors come from a human donor who donated a stem cell graft to a child with acute myeloid leukemia. Each CDR3 is given with its conserved first and last residue. The order of the fields is CDR3 length, V gene, J gene, clone size, D gene, CDR3 DNA, CDR3 protein. The D gene is left open where the match is weak. Clone size is given for some rows only: seen once, a few or many times, or a class if the clone is expanded.

>15|TRBV20-1|TRBJ2-5|few|-
TGCAGTGCCTTAAACCCGAGGGAGGTTTGGGAGACCCAGTACTTC
CSALNPREVWETQYF
>13|TRBV20-1|TRBJ2-7|-|-
TGCAGTGCTAGAGATGGGCACTCCTACGAGCAGTACTTC
CSARDGHSYEQYF
>15|TRBV20-1|TRBJ1-1|few|-
TGCAGTGCTAGAGGTGGGGGCGGGGGCAAGGCTGAAGCTTTCTTT
CSARGGGGGKAEAFF
>16|TRBV27|TRBJ2-3|few|TRBD1
TGTGCCAGCAGTTTATTAGGACAGGGGGCCGCAGATACGCAGTATTTT
CASSLLGQGAADTQYF
>15|TRBV12-3/TRBV12-4|TRBJ2-7|-|TRBD1
TGTGCCAGCAGTGGGCCCCGGGACAGGGCCTACGAGCAGTACTTC
CASSGPRDRAYEQYF
>13|TRBV6-5|TRBJ1-1|few|-
TGTGCCAGCAGCTACCAGGACGGCACTGAAGCTTTCTTT
CASSYQDGTEAFF
>16|TRBV18|TRBJ2-3|-|TRBD1
TGTGCCAGCTCCCAGACAGGGGGCGTTACCACAGATACGCAGTATTTT
CASSQTGGVTTDTQYF
>13|TRBV5-1|TRBJ2-1|-|TRBD2
TGCGCCAGCAGCTTTGCGGGGGGGATTGAGCAGTTCTTC
CASSFAGGIEQFF
>14|TRBV6-1|TRBJ1-5|few|-
TGTGCCAGCGGGTGGCGGGGTCGCAATCAGCCCCAGCATTTT
CASGWRGRNQPQHF
>15|TRBV9|TRBJ1-1|many|-
TGTGCCAGCAGCCCCCGGACGGGAATGGGCACTGAAGCTTTCTTT
CASSPRTGMGTEAFF
>15|TRBV15|TRBJ2-3|many|-
TGTGCCACCAGCAGAGCGGCGGGACTCACAGATACGCAGTATTTT
CATSRAAGLTDTQYF
>15|TRBV12-3/TRBV12-4|TRBJ2-1|many|TRBD1
TGTGCCAGCAGCAGGACAGGGGGCGGGTACAATGAGCAGTTCTTC
CASSRTGGGYNEQFF
>16|TRBV6-1|TRBJ2-2|few|-
TGTGCCAGCAGCATCTGGGACCCAGGCCCCACCGGGGAGCTGTTTTTT
CASSIWDPGPTGELFF
>12|TRBV10-3|TRBJ2-1|few|-
TGTGCCACCCAGGGCCTGTGGAATGAGCAGTTCTTC
CATQGLWNEQFF
>13|TRBV7-2|TRBJ2-7|many|-
TGTGCCAGCAGCTTAGTTTGGACAGTCGAGCAGTACTTC
CASSLVWTVEQYF
>12|TRBV29-1|TRBJ1-2|few|-
TGCAGCGTTCACGACAGGCACTATGGCTACACCTTC
CSVHDRHYGYTF
>14|TRBV15|TRBJ2-3|many|-
TGTGCCACCAGAATGTCTTGGAGCACAGATACGCAGTATTTT
CATRMSWSTDTQYF
>16|TRBV20-1|TRBJ2-3|-|TRBD2
TGCAGTGCTAGCCCGCTAACTAGCGGGAGGACAGATACGCAGTATTTT
CSASPLTSGRTDTQYF
>11|TRBV29-1|TRBJ1-1|-|-
TGCAGCGTTTTAGAATTGATTGGCGCTTTCTTT
CSVLELIGAFF
>12|TRBV29-1|TRBJ1-2|-|-
TGCAGCCTAGCTGACAGCAGCTATGGCTACACCTTC
CSLADSSYGYTF
>15|TRBV5-1|TRBJ2-5|-|TRBD2
TGCGCCAGCAGCGACAGCGGGGTGGCCAGGGAGACCCAGTACTTC
CASSDSGVARETQYF
>16|TRBV5-1|TRBJ2-1|few|TRBD2
TGCGCCAGCAGCTTGCGGCCAGCGGGGGGAAACAATGAGCAGTTCTTC
CASSLRPAGGNNEQFF
>17|TRBV12-5|TRBJ2-1|few|TRBD2
TGTGCTAGTGGTTTACCTACCGGGACTAGCGGAATACAAGAGCAGTTCTTC
CASGLPTGTSGIQEQFF
>12|TRBV5-5|TRBJ2-2|many|-
TGTGCCAGCGGGGGGCCCACCGGGGAGCTGTTTTTT
CASGGPTGELFF
>12|TRBV7-9|TRBJ1-2|few|-
TGTGCCAGCGAACTAGGGGTTCGGGGCTACACCTTC
CASELGVRGYTF
>15|TRBV27|TRBJ2-1|-|TRBD2
TGTGCCAGCAGTTTAGGGGGGGTCCCCTACAATGAGCAGTTCTTC
CASSLGGVPYNEQFF
>13|TRBV10-3|TRBJ2-5|-|TRBD1
TGTGCCATCAAGGGAACAGGGGGCGAGACCCAGTACTTC
CAIKGTGGETQYF
>11|TRBV7-9|TRBJ2-1|many|-
TGTGCCACCGGGGAGAACAATGAGCAGTTCTTC
CATGENNEQFF
>15|TRBV3-1|TRBJ2-5|-|TRBD2
TGTGCCAGCAGCCAACTAGCGGGAGGAAAAGAGACCCAGTACTTC
CASSQLAGGKETQYF
>14|TRBV5-3|TRBJ1-2|-|-
TGTGCCAGCAGCTTGGGCCCCGGGGCGGATGGCTACACCTTC
CASSLGPGADGYTF
>15|TRBV20-1|TRBJ2-3|many|TRBD2
TGCAGTGCTAGGGACCTAGCGGGAGGGCCAAATACGCAGTATTTT
CSARDLAGGPNTQYF
>15|TRBV27|TRBJ1-1|-|TRBD1
TGTGCCAGCTGGGAAGGAGGGACAGGGACCACTGAAGCTTTCTTT
CASWEGGTGTTEAFF
>11|TRBV20-1|TRBJ2-1|few|-
TGCAGTGCAGGACCTTACAATGAGCAGTTCTTC
CSAGPYNEQFF
>17|TRBV4-3|TRBJ2-7|few|TRBD2
TGCGCCAGCAGCCAAGATCCTTTCAGCGGGAGGGACTACGAGCAGTACTTC
CASSQDPFSGRDYEQYF
>15|TRBV20-1|TRBJ2-5|few|-
TGCAGTGCTAGAGACCCAGGCCGATTCCAAGAGACCCAGTACTTC
CSARDPGRFQETQYF
>17|TRBV20-1|TRBJ2-7|many|TRBD2
TGCAGTGCTAGCCCTCTTAGCGGGAGGGGGCAACTATACGAGCAGTACTTC
CSASPLSGRGQLYEQYF
>15|TRBV7-3|TRBJ2-2|few|TRBD2
TGTGCCAGCAGCTTATTTGGGGGGGACACCGGGGAGCTGTTTTTT
CASSLFGGDTGELFF
>18|TRBV11-2|TRBJ2-2|-|TRBD1
TGTGCCAGCAGCCCCCGTCCGGCGGGGACAGGGAACACCGGGGAGCTGTTTTTT
CASSPRPAGTGNTGELFF
>15|TRBV12-3/TRBV12-4|TRBJ1-2|-|-
TGTGCCAGCAGTTCATCCGGGGCCGCCGGCTATGGCTACACCTTC
CASSSSGAAGYGYTF
>16|TRBV3-1|TRBJ1-4|-|-
TGTGCCAGCAGCCCTATCGCGGGTGTGTCTAATGAAAAACTGTTTTTT
CASSPIAGVSNEKLFF
>13|TRBV20-1|TRBJ2-1|-|TRBD1
TGCAGTGCAAGGGAGGACAGGGTGAATGAGCATTTCTTC
CSAREDRVNEHFF
>14|TRBV20-1|TRBJ2-7|-|TRBD2
TGCAGTGCCACCTCCGGGACTAGCTCCTACGAGCAGTACTTC
CSATSGTSSYEQYF
>16|TRBV7-7|TRBJ2-3|-|-
TGTGCTAGCAGCCCCGCAAGGATGGCTAGCACAGATACGCAGTATTTT
CASSPARMASTDTQYF
>15|TRBV3-1|TRBJ1-1|-|-
TGTGCCAGCAGCCAAGATCTTGGGTGGGGCAGGGAAGCTTTCTTT
CASSQDLGWGREAFF
>13|TRBV20-1|TRBJ2-1|few|-
TGCAGTGCCAAGCCGATAGGCCCCAATGAGCAGTTCTTC
CSAKPIGPNEQFF
>17|TRBV7-6|TRBJ2-3|-|TRBD2
TGTGCCAGCAGGAGTTTAGCGGGGGGGGTCATATCTGATACGCAGTATTTT
CASRSLAGGVISDTQYF
>14|TRBV7-2|TRBJ1-2|-|-
TGTGCCAGCAGCCCCTCTGTCGCGGGGCACGGCTACACCTTC
CASSPSVAGHGYTF